This passage covers 29 T cell receptor beta chains from one sample sequenced in a study of blood T cell repertoires in COVID-19. Profiling relied on immunoSEQ multiplex PCR, and the TCRdb table lists in-frame clones only, not all of them. The table has some 47,000 clones, around 80% seen once; the top ten hold about 45%. Input material: peripheral blood. These receptor sequences come from a human donor in a cohort sampled during active COVID-19.

The V call is TRBV27, the J call TRBJ2-2; possible D gene TRBD1, 5 bases. The germline gives CDR1 MNHEY, CDR2 SMNVEV (reference sequence). The V and J ends lost 2 bases and 4 bases respectively, with 8 bases between them. The CDR3 is 14 residues long. The DNA of the CDR3 is TGTGCCAGCAGTTTAACAGGTATCACCGGGGAGCTGTTTTTT. Its protein product is CASSLTGITGELFF.

The rearrangement uses TRBV11-2 and TRBJ1-2; TRBD1 matches at 9 bases. The trim removed 5 bases at V and 5 bases at J, leaving 9 bases unmatched. Germline lookup yields CDR1 SGHAT and CDR2 FQNNGV. CDR3 length equals 15 residues. CDR3 protein: CASSALQGAAYGYTF. Here the CDR3 DNA reads TGTGCCAGCAGCGCCTTACAGGGGGCGGCGTATGGCTACACCTTC.

This sequence joins TRBV7-9 and TRBJ2-7, with D possibly TRBD1 on 5 matching bases. CDR3 length equals 14 residues. Germline loops: CDR1 SEHNR, CDR2 FQNEAQ (reference sequence). V was cut by 5 bases and J by 3 bases, with 14 bases left in between. CDR3 in amino acids: CASSRQGLVYEQYF. The DNA of the CDR3 is TGTGCCAGCAGCCGCCAGGGCTTGGTCTACGAGCAGTACTTC.

This chain connects TRBV6-5 to TRBJ2-3, with 9 bases identical to TRBD2. Trimming removed 5 bases from V and 14 bases from J; junction bases left unmatched: 8. Germline loops: CDR1 MNHEY, CDR2 SVGAGI. CDR3 length: 12 amino acids. The CDR3 spells CASSLSGGRLYF. The CDR3 DNA sequence: TGTGCCAGCAGTCTTAGCGGGGGCCGTTTGTATTTT.

The rearrangement uses TRBV6-1 and TRBJ1-2, with 7 bases aligning to TRBD1. Trimming removed 3 bases from V and 4 bases from J; junction bases left unmatched: 5. The CDR3 contains 14 residues. Germline lookup yields CDR1 MNHNS and CDR2 SASEGT. CDR3 region: CASSDIQGGYGYTF. The DNA of the CDR3 is TGTGCCAGCAGTGACATTCAGGGGGGCTATGGCTACACCTTC.

The chain links TRBV6-5 to TRBJ1-5; D is undetermined. The germline V gene has CDR1 MNHEY and CDR2 SVGAGI. The CDR3 loop spans 15 amino acids. V lost 6 bases and J lost 3, with 15 bases in between. The chain's CDR3 is CASSPLNSNNQPQHF. The CDR3 DNA reads TGTGCCAGCAGCCCACTGAATTCCAACAATCAGCCCCAGCATTTT.

The chain has TRBV3-1 (or the pseudogene TRBV3-2) and TRBJ1-1; the D is unclear. The CDR3 runs 14 residues. Germline CDR1 reads LGHDT; CDR2 reads YNNKEL (reference sequence). V was trimmed by 1 base and J by 3 bases, leaving 9 bases between them. This chain's CDR3 is CASSQGRKYTEAFF. For the CDR3, the DNA is TGTGCCAGCAGCCAAGGCAGAAAATACACTGAAGCTTTCTTT.

V and J are TRBV6-5 and TRBJ1-2; TRBD1 is a possible D gene (6 bases). Trimming left V 6 bases short and J 8 bases short, with 19 bases between. From germline, CDR1 is MNHEY and CDR2 SVGAGI. The CDR3 sequence is 14 residues long. CDR3: CASSPGQSREGYTF. The DNA of the CDR3 is TGTGCCAGCAGCCCCGGACAGAGTCGAGAGGGCTACACCTTC.

The chain uses TRBV19 and TRBJ2-1, with 11 bases fitting TRBD2. The CDR3 covers 18 residues. Looked up from germline, CDR1 is LNHDA and CDR2 is SQIVND (reference sequence). Trimming at V came to 4 bases and at J to 9 bases, leaving 17 bases not matched to a gene. The CDR3 protein is CASSTPTDGSGGAAEQFF. The DNA for the CDR3 is TGTGCCAGTAGTACCCCCACGGACGGTAGCGGGGGGGCGGCTGAGCAGTTCTTC.

The rearrangement links TRBV4-2 to TRBJ2-3, with 7 bases matching TRBD2. The CDR3 runs 14 residues. J gave up 4 bases and V 1 base, and 2 bases lay outside the gene matches. Germline CDR1 is LGHNA and CDR2 is YNFKEQ. Here the CDR3 DNA reads TGTGCCAGCAGCCAAGCGGGACTATCAGATACGCAGTATTTT. Residues: CASSQAGLSDTQYF.

In DNA form, the CDR3 reads TGTGCCAGCAGTCGACCTCCGACAGAGCTTCATTCCAAGTCCGGGGAGCTGTTTTTT. As protein: CASSRPPTELHSKSGELFF. J is TRBJ2-2 and V is TRBV28, with a tentative D call TRBD1 (5 bases). The V and J ends lost 5 bases and 6 bases respectively, with 28 bases between them. CDR1 and CDR2 from the germline V gene are MDHEN and SYDVKM. The CDR3 covers 19 residues.

The genes are TRBV29-1 and TRBJ2-4; 11 nucleotides match TRBD2. CDR3 length: 15 residues. Germline CDR1 reads SQVTM; CDR2 reads ANQGSEA. Trimming took 0 bases from V and 6 from J; bases not matched to a gene: 4. The CDR3 DNA is TGCAGCGTTGAAGACCTAGGACTAGCGGGAAACATTCAGTACTTC. Its translation is CSVEDLGLAGNIQYF.

This clone came up many times. The V and J genes are TRBV2 and TRBJ1-3; no clear D. Per germline, CDR1 SNHLY and CDR2 FYNNEI. This CDR3 is built from 14 residues. Trimming stripped 6 bases from V and 0 bases from J, with 9 bases between. This CDR3 is CASRSAYSGNTIYF. For the CDR3, the DNA is TGTGCCAGCAGATCCGCGTACTCTGGAAACACCATATATTTT.

The rearrangement uses TRBV5-1 and TRBJ2-5; TRBD2 matches 11 bases. The V gene end was trimmed by 0 bases and the J gene end by 3 bases; junction bases not matched to a gene: 7. The CDR3 consists of 17 residues. The V gene's germline CDR1 is SGHRS and CDR2 YFSETQ. This CDR3 reads CASSLGLAGGRKETQYF. CDR3 DNA sequence: TGCGCCAGCAGCTTGGGGCTAGCGGGGGGTCGGAAAGAGACCCAGTACTTC. Full variable domain (rest looked up from reference TRBV5-1 and TRBJ2-5): KAGVTQTPRYLIKTRGQQVTLSCSPISGHRSVSWYQQTPGQGLQFLFEYFSETQRNKGNFPGRFSGRQFSNSRSEMNVSTLELGDSALYLCASSLGLAGGRKETQYFGPGTRLLVL.

The chain couples TRBV5-1 to TRBJ1-2; no clear D gene. CDR1 is SGHRS, CDR2 YFSETQ, per germline. The CDR3 contains 11 residues. V gave up 7 bases and J gave up 0 bases, with 4 bases separating them. Written as DNA, the CDR3 is TGCGCCAGCGGAGCTAACTATGGCTACACCTTC. This sequence encodes CASGANYGYTF.

The chain links TRBV5-1 to TRBJ1-6; no firm D call. Germline V CDR1 and CDR2: SGHRS, YFSETQ. The CDR3 is 13 residues long. V was shortened by 6 bases and J by 4 bases, with 8 bases between the two germline ends. The CDR3 protein is CASMGDYNSPLHF. The CDR3 bases are TGCGCCAGCATGGGAGATTATAATTCACCCCTCCACTTT.

The sample holds a few counts of this clone. The chain uses TRBV9 and TRBJ2-5; TRBD2 might be the D (5 bases). This CDR3 has 14 residues. Trimming removed 4 bases at V and 4 bases at J, with 14 bases between. Germline-derived CDR1 and CDR2 are SGDLS and YYNGEE. Here the CDR3 reads CASSFRGSRETQYF. The DNA of the CDR3 is TGTGCCAGCAGCTTCCGGGGTTCCCGAGAGACCCAGTACTTC.

The rearrangement joins TRBV4-2 to TRBJ2-5; the match to TRBD1 covers 9 bases. V was pared by 4 bases and J by 4 bases, with 7 bases of the junction left unmatched. From germline, CDR1 is LGHNA and CDR2 YNFKEQ. The CDR3 length is 15 residues. CDR3 in amino acids: CASSLNPTGGETQYF. The CDR3 DNA follows: TGTGCCAGCAGCCTAAACCCGACAGGGGGAGAGACCCAGTACTTC.

The rearrangement links TRBV5-1 to TRBJ1-5, with D maybe TRBD1 (5 bases). Germline V lookup: CDR1 SGHRS, CDR2 YFSETQ. The CDR3 runs to 15 residues. V was cut by 0 bases and J by 9 bases, with 16 bases left in between. The CDR3 here is CASSLGGQDQGPQHF. As DNA, the CDR3 is TGCGCCAGCAGCTTGGGTGGGCAGGACCAGGGGCCCCAGCATTTT.

V is TRBV9 and J is TRBJ2-2; D is unresolved. Germline CDR1 is SGDLS and CDR2 is YYNGEE. Trimming pared 0 bases from V and 1 base from J, leaving 10 bases between. This CDR3 is 16 amino acids long. CDR3 in amino acids: CASSVAPRGNTGELFF. The CDR3 bases are TGTGCCAGCAGCGTAGCCCCCCGCGGGAACACCGGGGAGCTGTTTTTT.

The chain recombines TRBV12-5 with TRBJ1-1; D is undetermined. There are 18 residues in the CDR3. V was trimmed by 4 bases and J by 5 bases, leaving 26 bases between them. Germline CDR1 is LGHNT and CDR2 is FRNRAP. The CDR3 nucleotides read TGTGCTAGTGGTTACTCCGAAGCGTGGGAGTCGTTGGGGACTGAAGCTTTCTTT. Protein sequence: CASGYSEAWESLGTEAFF.

V usage is TRBV28 and J usage is TRBJ2-7; 10 positions agree with TRBD1. This CDR3 has 14 residues. Germline values: CDR1 MDHEN, CDR2 SYDVKM. Trimming took 3 bases from V and 5 from J; bases not matched to a gene: 4. The CDR3 protein is CASSLGQGWNEQYV. The CDR3 nucleotides read TGTGCCAGCAGTTTGGGACAGGGGTGGAACGAGCAGTACGTC.

Regarding this clone: Other DNA sequences from this sample encode an identical CDR3 as well. This sequence joins TRBV12-3 or TRBV12-4 and TRBJ1-5; D is undetermined. V dropped 2 bases and J dropped 6 bases, with 8 bases sitting between them. This CDR3 spans 13 amino acids. The CDR3 loop is CASSLREGQPQHF. CDR3 coding DNA: TGTGCCAGCAGTTTACGGGAGGGTCAGCCCCAGCATTTT.

The gene calls are TRBV5-1 and TRBJ2-3; 8 positions agree with TRBD2. Germline assignment: CDR1 SGHRS and CDR2 YFSETQ. Unmatched junction bases numbered 5, after V lost 3 bases and J lost 2 bases. The CDR3 is 15 residues long. CDR3 sequence: CASSYQAGVTDTQYF. CDR3 nucleotides: TGCGCCAGCAGCTACCAAGCGGGGGTCACAGATACGCAGTATTTT.

The V gene is TRBV5-1, the J gene TRBJ2-2, with 11 bases aligning to TRBD1. The trim removed 4 bases at V and 4 bases at J, leaving 6 bases unmatched. Germline-derived CDR1 and CDR2 are SGHRS and YFSETQ. The CDR3 has 16 amino acids. The DNA for the CDR3 is TGCGCCAGCAGCATAGGGACAGGGGGGATCACCGGGGAGCTGTTTTTT. Residues: CASSIGTGGITGELFF.

This clone has just one count. The V call is TRBV6-2 or TRBV6-3, the J call TRBJ2-5; D is ambiguous. Trimming cost V 4 bases and J 7 bases, with 13 bases left between them. Per the germline V gene, CDR1 is MNHEY and CDR2 is SVGEGT. The CDR3 totals 13 residues. CDR3 DNA: TGTGCCAGCAGTTTGGGTGAGGCCGGGACCCAGTACTTC. It specifies CASSLGEAGTQYF.

The rearrangement joins TRBV9 to TRBJ1-3, with D unclear. The V gene's germline CDR1 is SGDLS and CDR2 YYNGEE. This CDR3 region has 15 residues. Deletions cut 4 bases from V and 4 bases from J, with 15 bases between. The CDR3 sequence: CASSPRWESGNTIYF. The CDR3 DNA follows: TGTGCCAGCAGCCCCCGGTGGGAGTCAGGAAACACCATATATTTT.

This sequence joins TRBV27 and TRBJ2-3; 7 bases align to TRBD1. The V gene's germline CDR1 is MNHEY and CDR2 SMNVEV (reference sequence). V lost 7 bases to trimming and J lost 4 bases; unmatched junction nucleotides: 5. The CDR3 consists of 13 residues. The CDR3 DNA is TGTGCCAGCAACAGGGGAACGGCAGATACGCAGTATTTT. It codes for CASNRGTADTQYF.

The chain links TRBV6-5 to TRBJ1-5; TRBD1 might be the D (5 bases). Deletions cut 6 bases from V and 3 bases from J, with 9 bases between. The CDR3 is 13 residues long. Germline CDR1 MNHEY, CDR2 SVGAGI. CDR3: CASSRVINQPQHF. CDR3 bases: TGTGCCAGCAGCAGGGTAATCAATCAGCCCCAGCATTTT.